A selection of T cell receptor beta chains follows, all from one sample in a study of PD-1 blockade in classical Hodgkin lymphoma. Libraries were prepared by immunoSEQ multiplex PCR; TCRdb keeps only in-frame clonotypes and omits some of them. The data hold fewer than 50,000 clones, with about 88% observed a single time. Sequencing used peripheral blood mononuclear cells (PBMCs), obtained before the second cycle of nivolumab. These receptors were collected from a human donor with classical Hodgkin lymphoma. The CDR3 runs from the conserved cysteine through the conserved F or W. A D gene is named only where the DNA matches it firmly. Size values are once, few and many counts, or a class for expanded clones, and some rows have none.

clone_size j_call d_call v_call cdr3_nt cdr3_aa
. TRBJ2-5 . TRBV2 TGTGCCAGCAGTCCCGACAACCAAGAGACCCAGTACTTC CASSPDNQETQYF
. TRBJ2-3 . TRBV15 TGTGCCACCAGCAGAGATCAGGGACCCCTAACGCAGTATTTT CATSRDQGPLTQYF
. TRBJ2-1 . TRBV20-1 TGCAGTGCTAGGGAGGCGAATGAGCAGTTCTTC CSAREANEQFF
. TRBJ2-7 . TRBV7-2 TGTGCCAGCAGCTTGAAGGGCGAGCAGTACTTC CASSLKGEQYF
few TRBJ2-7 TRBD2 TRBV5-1 TGCGCCAGCAGTGCCGGGGGGGGAACCAGCTCCTACGAGCAGTACTTC CASSAGGGTSSYEQYF
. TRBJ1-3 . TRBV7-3 TGTGCCAGCAGCCCAACGGCTGGAAACACCATATATTTT CASSPTAGNTIYF
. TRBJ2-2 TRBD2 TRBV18 TGTGCCAGCTCACCACCGTCTAGCGGGAGAACCGGGGAGCTGTTTTTT CASSPPSSGRTGELFF
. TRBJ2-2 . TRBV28 TGTGCCAGCAGTTTTGGCTGGGAGCTGTTTTTT CASSFGWELFF
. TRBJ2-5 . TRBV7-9 TGTGCCAGCGAAGGACTACAAGAGACCCAGTACTTC CASEGLQETQYF
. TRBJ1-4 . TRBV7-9 TGTGCCAGCAGCTTAGTTGGGCCCAATGAAAAACTGTTTTTT CASSLVGPNEKLFF
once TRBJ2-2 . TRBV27 TGTGCCAGCAGTCTTGAGGGCGGGGAGCTGTTTTTT CASSLEGGELFF
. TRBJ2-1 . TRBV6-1 TGTGCCAGCTCCCCTCCCCAGGGATTTTACAATGAGCAGTTCTTC CASSPPQGFYNEQFF
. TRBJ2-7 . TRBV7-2 TGTGCCAGCAGCTTAGCAGGGCGGGCACGAGAGCAGTACTTC CASSLAGRAREQYF
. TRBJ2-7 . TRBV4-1 TGCGCCAGCAGCCGGCCCGAGGGTCGACATTACGAGCAGTACTTC CASSRPEGRHYEQYF
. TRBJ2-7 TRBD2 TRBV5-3 TGTGCCAGAAGCCCGGGGGGGCGGTGGAAATCCTACGAGCAGTACTTC CARSPGGRWKSYEQYF
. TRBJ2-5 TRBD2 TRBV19 TGTGCCAGTAGTAGCAAGCGGGAATCGGTAGAGACCCAGTACTTC CASSSKRESVETQYF
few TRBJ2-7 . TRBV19 TGTGCCAGTAGTATAGGGGCCAGGCCGATCTACGAGCAGTACTTC CASSIGARPIYEQYF
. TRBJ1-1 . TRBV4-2 TGTGCCAGCAGCCATGAAAGAGGTAACACTGAAGCTTTCTTT CASSHERGNTEAFF
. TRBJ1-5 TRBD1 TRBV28 TGTGCCAGCAGAAGACAGACAGGGCCCAATCAGCCCCAGCATTTT CASRRQTGPNQPQHF
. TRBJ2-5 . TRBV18 TGTGCCAGCTCACCACTTGGGACAAGGGAGACCCAGTACTTC CASSPLGTRETQYF
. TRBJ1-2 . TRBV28 TGTGCCAGCAGACAGGGACTGGCGGAGAACTATGGCTACACCTTC CASRQGLAENYGYTF
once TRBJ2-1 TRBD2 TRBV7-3 TGTGCCAGCAGCTTAATTGGCGGGAGGGCCGCCAATGAGCAGTTCTTC CASSLIGGRAANEQFF
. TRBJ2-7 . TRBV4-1 TGCGCCAGCAGCCAAGGAGAAATCGGCTACGAGCAGTACTTC CASSQGEIGYEQYF
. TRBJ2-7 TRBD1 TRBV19 TGTGCCAGTAGTACGGACAGGTCACCCTACGAGCAGTACTTC CASSTDRSPYEQYF
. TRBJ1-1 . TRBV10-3 TGTGCCATCAGTGAGAGCGGGGGAGGTGGGAACACTGAAGCTTTCTTT CAISESGGGGNTEAFF
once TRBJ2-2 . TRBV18 TGTGCCAGCTCACTCTCGTCACCCCGCGGCACCGGGGAGCTGTTTTTT CASSLSSPRGTGELFF